Listed below are T cell receptor beta chains from one sample, sequenced in a study of T cell responses to AZD1222 COVID-19 vaccine. TCRdb's table, derived via immunoSEQ multiplex PCR, lists solely in-frame clones and lacks some. This table holds roughly 120,000 clones, around 92% found once. Sequenced material: peripheral blood, taken on day 0 of AZD1222 vaccination. These receptors were obtained from an adult in good health. CDR3s include the opening cysteine and the closing phenylalanine or tryptophan. The D gene is left open where the match is weak. Rows give clone size only sometimes, using once, few, many, or a class for an expanded clone.

>NA|TRBV5-1|TRBJ1-5|NA
CASSLDGQGGQPQHF
TGCGCCAGCAGCTTGGATGGTCAGGGCGGTCAGCCCCAGCATTTT
>NA|TRBV28|TRBJ1-2|TRBD1
CASSRTGQDYGYTF
TGTGCCAGCAGCCGAACGGGACAGGACTATGGCTACACCTTC
>NA|TRBV6-2/TRBV6-3|TRBJ2-7|TRBD2
CASSRGTSGTSSYEQYF
TGTGCCAGCAGTCGGGGGACTAGCGGGACCAGCTCCTACGAGCAGTACTTC
>NA|TRBV10-3|TRBJ1-1|NA
CAISESKGSNTEAFF
TGTGCCATCAGTGAGTCAAAGGGTTCGAACACTGAAGCTTTCTTT
>NA|TRBV2|TRBJ1-5|NA
CASSVGRNQPQHF
TGTGCCAGCAGTGTGGGCCGCAATCAGCCCCAGCATTTT
>NA|TRBV29-1|TRBJ2-5|TRBD1
CSVEGQGGAETQYF
TGCAGCGTTGAGGGACAGGGAGGCGCGGAGACCCAGTACTTC
>NA|TRBV19|TRBJ2-1|NA
CASSIDLRGNEQFF
TGTGCCAGTAGTATAGATCTGAGGGGAAATGAGCAGTTCTTC
>NA|TRBV2|TRBJ2-5|NA
CASSVRETQYF
TGTGCCAGCAGTGTGAGGGAGACCCAGTACTTC
>NA|TRBV19|TRBJ1-2|TRBD1
CASTPGQGPSNYGYTF
TGTGCCAGTACCCCAGGACAGGGTCCCTCTAACTATGGCTACACCTTC
>NA|TRBV6-2/TRBV6-3|TRBJ1-2|NA
CASSYGAGKDYGYTF
TGTGCCAGCAGTTACGGGGCCGGGAAGGACTATGGCTACACCTTC
>NA|TRBV27|TRBJ2-4|NA
CASKSLGAKNIQYF
TGTGCCAGCAAAAGTTTGGGGGCCAAAAACATTCAGTACTTC
>NA|TRBV12-3/TRBV12-4|TRBJ2-5|NA
CASSSEQETQYF
TGTGCCAGCAGTTCTGAGCAGGAGACCCAGTACTTC
>NA|TRBV12-3/TRBV12-4|TRBJ2-1|NA
CASSPDFNEQFF
TGTGCCAGCAGTCCCGATTTCAATGAGCAGTTCTTC
>NA|TRBV7-8|TRBJ2-1|NA
CASSPTEGSYNEQFF
TGTGCCAGCAGCCCGACTGAGGGGTCCTACAATGAGCAGTTCTTC
>NA|TRBV7-9|TRBJ1-5|TRBD1
CASSPGTGHSNQPQHF
TGTGCCAGCAGCCCCGGGACAGGCCATAGCAATCAGCCCCAGCATTTT
>NA|TRBV5-8|TRBJ2-3|NA
CASSLSMTSRGDTQYF
TGTGCCAGCAGCTTGAGCATGACTAGCAGGGGAGATACGCAGTATTTT
>NA|TRBV5-4|TRBJ2-7|TRBD1
CASSIGTAVSYEQYF
TGTGCCAGCAGCATAGGGACAGCCGTTTCCTACGAGCAGTACTTC
>NA|TRBV10-3|TRBJ2-1|TRBD2
CAISVQLAGEYNEQFF
TGTGCCATCAGTGTCCAACTAGCGGGAGAGTACAATGAGCAGTTCTTC
>NA|TRBV5-1|TRBJ2-2|NA
CASSLLTDTGELFF
TGCGCCAGCAGCTTACTGACAGACACCGGGGAGCTGTTTTTT
>NA|TRBV6-5|TRBJ2-5|NA
CASRQSGGETQYF
TGTGCCAGCAGACAGTCCGGGGGTGAGACCCAGTACTTC
>NA|TRBV5-6|TRBJ1-4|NA
CASSLGQKGNEKLFF
TGTGCCAGCAGCTTGGGGCAGAAAGGAAATGAAAAACTGTTTTTT
>few|TRBV12-3/TRBV12-4|TRBJ2-7|NA
CASSRDTHYEQYF
TGTGCCAGCAGCAGGGACACCCACTACGAGCAGTACTTC
>NA|TRBV10-1|TRBJ2-3|NA
CASSSQGDTQYF
TGCGCCAGCAGCTCGCAAGGAGATACGCAGTATTTT
>NA|TRBV27|TRBJ1-4|NA
CASRRLGTEKLFF
TGTGCCAGCCGGCGTTTGGGCACCGAAAAACTGTTTTTT
>NA|TRBV6-5|TRBJ1-5|NA
CASSYTGVGFNQPQHF
TGTGCCAGCAGTTATACCGGGGTCGGATTCAATCAGCCCCAGCATTTT
>NA|TRBV27|TRBJ1-5|TRBD1
CASSTRTGAQHF
TGTGCCAGCAGTACCCGGACAGGCGCCCAGCATTTT
>NA|TRBV19|TRBJ2-1|NA
CASSRTDNEQFF
TGTGCCAGTAGTAGGACAGACAATGAGCAGTTCTTC
>NA|TRBV12-3/TRBV12-4|TRBJ2-3|TRBD2
CASRRTSGDTQYF
TGTGCCAGCAGAAGAACTAGCGGAGATACGCAGTATTTT
>NA|TRBV10-3|TRBJ2-2|TRBD1
CALGTVNTGELFF
TGTGCCCTCGGGACAGTTAATACCGGGGAGCTGTTTTTT
>few|TRBV6-4|TRBJ1-2|NA
CASSDGFGTVGGYTF
TGTGCCAGCAGTGACGGGTTCGGGACGGTGGGCGGCTACACCTTC
>NA|TRBV6-5|TRBJ2-6|NA
CATILTGSGANVLTF
TGTGCCACCATACTGACAGGAAGTGGGGCCAACGTCCTGACTTTC
>NA|TRBV2|TRBJ1-4|TRBD1
CASGGQVDEKLFF
TGTGCCAGCGGGGGACAGGTCGATGAAAAACTGTTTTTT
>NA|TRBV5-1|TRBJ1-3|NA
CASSLEGADSGNTIYF
TGCGCCAGCAGCTTGGAAGGGGCCGACTCTGGAAACACCATATATTTT
>NA|TRBV6-5|TRBJ2-7|NA
CASSYGVGNSREQYF
TGTGCCAGCAGTTACGGGGTGGGGAATTCCCGCGAGCAGTACTTC
>NA|TRBV2|TRBJ2-6|NA
CASSMGSGANVLTF
TGTGCCAGCAGTATGGGCTCTGGGGCCAACGTCCTGACTTTC
>NA|TRBV24-1|TRBJ2-7|NA
CATSDGQGHEQYF
TGTGCCACCAGTGATGGGCAGGGCCACGAGCAGTACTTC
>NA|TRBV6-5|TRBJ1-2|TRBD1
CASSYSTRQGVSYTF
TGTGCCAGCAGTTACTCGACGCGACAGGGTGTCAGCTACACCTTC
>NA|TRBV6-5|TRBJ2-7|TRBD1
CASSFDRGSSYEQYF
TGTGCCAGCAGTTTTGACAGGGGGAGTTCCTACGAGCAGTACTTC
>NA|TRBV6-2/TRBV6-3|TRBJ2-7|TRBD1
CASSYPGQSYEQYF
TGTGCCAGCAGTTACCCGGGACAGTCCTACGAGCAGTACTTC
>NA|TRBV7-8|TRBJ2-1|TRBD2
CASSLSGANNEQFF
TGTGCCAGCAGCTTAAGCGGGGCAAACAATGAGCAGTTCTTC
>NA|TRBV27|TRBJ1-5|NA
CASSVGKTGNQPQHF
TGTGCCAGTTCGGTTGGAAAGACAGGCAATCAGCCCCAGCATTTT
>NA|TRBV28|TRBJ1-5|NA
CASSNPGGLPQHF
TGTGCCAGCAGTAACCCGGGGGGCTTGCCCCAGCATTTT
>NA|TRBV2|TRBJ2-6|NA
CASSEGLGGPSSGANVLTF
TGTGCCAGCAGTGAAGGGTTGGGGGGTCCCTCCTCTGGGGCCAACGTCCTGACTTTC
>NA|TRBV6-5|TRBJ1-5|NA
CASSIRQSNQPQHF
TGTGCCAGCAGTATACGACAGAGCAATCAGCCCCAGCATTTT
>NA|TRBV5-1|TRBJ2-2|NA
CASSLGGAGELFF
TGCGCCAGCAGCTTGGGCGGGGCCGGGGAGCTGTTTTTT
>NA|TRBV19|TRBJ2-5|NA
CASRQGNVDQETQYF
TGTGCCAGTAGACAGGGAAATGTAGACCAAGAGACCCAGTACTTC
>NA|TRBV28|TRBJ1-4|NA
CASSPGSKVFF
TGTGCCAGCAGTCCGGGGTCCAAGGTGTTTTTT
>NA|TRBV27|TRBJ1-2|NA
CASSTTGYGYTF
TGTGCCAGCAGTACCACAGGGTATGGCTACACCTTC
>NA|TRBV6-5|TRBJ2-1|TRBD2
CASSPPWTSSNEQFF
TGTGCCAGCAGTCCACCCTGGACTAGCAGCAATGAGCAGTTCTTC
>NA|TRBV9|TRBJ2-2|TRBD2
CASSVGRGLNTGELFF
TGTGCCAGCAGCGTAGGTCGGGGACTAAACACCGGGGAGCTGTTTTTT